This T cell receptor (beta chain) comes out of a study of blood T cell repertoires in COVID-19. At the level of the study: Specimens from acute and convalescent COVID-19 originated in the United States, Italy and Spain.

Methods used by the authors: How many nucleated cells were present was estimated from reference gene primer amplification. The method was immunoSEQ multiplex PCR; TCRdb's version includes in-frame clones alone and lacks a portion of them. V, J and clone size derive from that table, while D and trimming were established from the DNA sequence. The table shows 200,000 to 300,000 clones, with 92% occurring only once. Seattle patients were enrolled while actively infected and followed longitudinally. Per germline, CDR1 SGHRS and CDR2 YFSETQ. The V segment lost 4 bases and the J segment 1 base; nucleotides outside the gene matches: 6. There are 15 residues in the CDR3.

Sequenced material: peripheral blood. The chain uses TRBV5-1 and TRBJ2-7; 9 bases agree with TRBD1. The receptor's source is a man aged 25-45 years with COVID-19, enrolled during active disease. This CDR3 is CASSTDRGSSYEQYF. The DNA for the CDR3 is TGCGCCAGCAGCACGGACAGGGGAAGTTCCTACGAGCAGTACTTC.